One and the same sample provided the 22 T cell receptor beta chains below, sequenced in a study of T cells in Graves' hyperthyroidism and ophthalmopathy. Researchers took RNA transcripts and amplified the TCR beta CDR3 regions from them. HTBI primers drove first-round RT-PCR of the TCR CDR3. TCRdb independently ran MiXCR on the multiplex PCR reads; one entry per CDR3 protein. This sample has fewer than 900,000 distinct CDR3 sequences; around 19% occur once, and the top ten carry 16%. What was sequenced was blood. The receptors were sampled from a woman aged 45-65 years with Graves' hyperthyroidism that later progressed to Graves' ophthalmopathy.

V is TRBV27 and J is TRBJ1-2; 7 bases are shared with TRBD1. Germline trimming cut 1 base from V and 3 bases from J; bases unmatched to any gene: 2. CDR1 and CDR2 from the germline V gene are MNHEY and SMNVEV (reference sequence). CDR3 length: 14 amino acids. Here the CDR3 DNA reads TGTGCCAGCAGTTTATGGGGGACAGACTATGGCTACACCTTC. It encodes CASSLWGTDYGYTF.

This clonotype was observed at least ten times. J is TRBJ1-1 and V is TRBV30; no clear D. The CDR3 is 13 amino acids. V dropped 2 bases and J dropped 1 base, with 8 bases sitting between them. Germline V gene data show CDR1 as GTSNPN and CDR2 as SVGIG (reference sequence). CDR3 loop: CAWSQTANTEAFF. The CDR3 region has the DNA TGTGCCTGGAGTCAAACGGCGAACACTGAAGCTTTCTTT.

This clonotype has ten or more counts. This chain uses TRBV24-1 with TRBJ2-2; TRBD1 aligns across 7 bases. Trimming took 3 bases from V and 5 from J; bases not matched to a gene: 8. There are 16 residues in the CDR3. Germline CDR1 KGHDR, CDR2 SFDVKD. CDR3 residues: CATSDPGTDRTGELFF. The CDR3 nucleotides read TGTGCCACCAGTGATCCGGGGACAGATCGGACCGGGGAGCTGTTTTTT.

The chain couples TRBV6-1 to TRBJ1-5, with 7 bases matching TRBD1. The length of the CDR3 is 16 residues. Germline V gene sequence: CDR1 MNHNS, CDR2 SASEGT. The trim removed 4 bases at V and 3 bases at J, leaving 9 bases unmatched. The CDR3: CASSGADRPYNQPQHF. For the CDR3, the DNA is TGTGCCAGCAGTGGAGCGGACAGGCCATACAATCAGCCCCAGCATTTT.

This clonotype has a count of ten or more. The chain has TRBV12-3 or TRBV12-4 and TRBJ1-5; the D is unclear. V shed 2 bases and J shed 5 bases, with 10 bases lying between them. The CDR3 extends over 14 amino acids. CDR3 in DNA: TGTGCCAGCAGTTTAATGGGCGGAGATCAGCCCCAGCATTTT. Translated: CASSLMGGDQPQHF.

This rearrangement joins TRBV18 to TRBJ1-2; D possibly corresponds to TRBD1 (6 bases). The CDR3 covers 14 residues. V was clipped by 0 bases and J by 8 bases, with 13 bases between them. Germline V gene lookup returns CDR1 KGHSH and CDR2 LQKENI. For the CDR3, the DNA is TGTGCCAGCTCACCACCAACAGGGCAGGGCGGCTACACCTTC. Protein sequence: CASSPPTGQGGYTF. Full variable domain (outside the CDR3, taken from reference TRBV18 and TRBJ1-2): NAGVMQNPRHLVRRRGQEARLRCSPMKGHSHVYWYRQLPEEGLKFMVYLQKENIIDESGMPKERFSAEFPKEGPSILRIQQVVRGDSAAYFCASSPPTGQGGYTFGSGTRLTVV.

V usage is TRBV7-3 and J usage is TRBJ1-5, with 8 bases identical to TRBD1. J was trimmed by 0 bases and V by 1 base; bases with no gene match: 20. CDR1 is SGHTA and CDR2 is FQGTGA in the germline V gene. This CDR3 has 22 amino acids. CDR3 coding DNA: TGTGCCAGCAGCTTAAGAGGACAGGGTCGGTACCTTCATCCTGTTAGCAATCAGCCCCAGCATTTT. This translates into CASSLRGQGRYLHPVSNQPQHF.

The chain couples TRBV2 to TRBJ2-6; 7 bases agree with TRBD1. CDR1 is SNHLY, CDR2 FYNNEI, per germline. Trimming cost V 7 bases and J 0 bases; bases outside gene matches: 6. The CDR3 covers 16 residues. The CDR3 DNA is TGTGCCAGCATTTCGGGACAGAACTCTGGGGCCAACGTCCTGACTTTC. Protein: CASISGQNSGANVLTF.

The V call is TRBV9, the J call TRBJ2-6; TRBD1 might be the D (6 bases). Germline CDR1 and CDR2: SGDLS and YYNGEE. There are 16 residues in the CDR3. Between the trimmed V and J ends, which lost 7 bases and 0 bases, there was a span of 14 bases. The CDR3 protein is CASQRPGVSGANVLTF. CDR3 sequence (DNA): TGTGCCAGCCAAAGACCAGGGGTCTCTGGGGCCAACGTCCTGACTTTC.

This clonotype has at least ten counts. The chain recombines TRBV27 with TRBJ2-4; 12 positions match TRBD1. There are 15 residues in the CDR3. The germline V gene has CDR1 MNHEY and CDR2 SMNVEV (reference sequence). V dropped 6 bases and J dropped 7; count of bases not matched to a gene: 7. In nucleotides, the CDR3 is TGTGCCAGCAGCCCCGGGACAGGGGGCACGAACATTCAGTACTTC. Protein sequence: CASSPGTGGTNIQYF.

This clonotype was detected many times. The CDR3 is CASSRYGETQYF. The DNA for the CDR3 is TGTGCCAGCTCAAGGTACGGGGAGACCCAGTACTTC. This chain links TRBV18 with TRBJ2-5; D call uncertain. The germline CDR1 and CDR2 sequences are KGHSH and LQKENI. This CDR3 is 12 amino acids long. V lost 5 bases and J lost 5, with 9 bases in between.

The sample holds a few counts of this clonotype. The chain recombines TRBV19 with TRBJ1-6, with TRBD1 identical over 9 bases. This CDR3 is 18 amino acids long. The junction had 11 bases not matched to a gene; V was cut back by 0 bases and J by 8 bases. CDR1 is LNHDA and CDR2 is SQIVND in the germline V gene (reference sequence). The CDR3 nucleotides are TGTGCCAGTAGTATAGATCCGTATCGTGGGACAGGGTATTCACCCCTCCACTTT. It encodes CASSIDPYRGTGYSPLHF.

In this sample, this clonotype turned up many times. The rearrangement links TRBV5-1 to TRBJ2-3; D remains ambiguous. CDR1 is SGHRS, CDR2 YFSETQ, per germline. V was clipped by 0 bases and J by 11 bases, with 19 bases between them. CDR3 size: 15 residues. CDR3 in DNA: TGCGCCAGCAGCTTGGGAGTAGCAGCCGAAGGGATGCAGTATTTT. This gives the protein CASSLGVAAEGMQYF.

There are a few counts of this clonotype. This chain links TRBV20-1 with TRBJ1-3; D is undetermined. The CDR3 runs 14 residues. Between the trimmed V and J ends, which lost 6 bases and 4 bases, there was a span of 16 bases. Germline CDR1 and CDR2: DFQATT and SNEGSKA (reference sequence). The CDR3 loop reads CSARWGSSGNTIYF. The CDR3 DNA sequence: TGCAGTGCCCGCTGGGGATCGAGCGGAAACACCATATATTTT.

V and J are TRBV12-5 and TRBJ2-2; no definite D call. This CDR3 region has 14 residues. In germline, CDR1 is LGHNT, CDR2 FRNRAP. V shed 2 bases and J shed 6 bases, with 10 bases lying between them. CDR3 sequence (DNA): TGTGCTAGTGGTTTGCGACGAAGTTCCGGGGAGCTGTTTTTT. Residues: CASGLRRSSGELFF.

The chain carries TRBV13 and TRBJ1-6; D call uncertain. Trimming took 2 bases from V and 10 from J, leaving 6 bases between them. CDR3 length: 12 amino acids. Germline CDR1 and CDR2: PRHDT and FYEKMQ (reference sequence). CDR3 in amino acids: CASSLMGSPLHF. The CDR3 bases are TGTGCCAGCAGCTTAATGGGATCACCCCTCCACTTT.

This clonotype turned up a few times. This rearrangement joins TRBV5-1 to TRBJ2-1; D not certain. Trimming left V 0 bases short and J 5 bases short, with 12 bases between. The germline V gene has CDR1 SGHRS and CDR2 YFSETQ. This CDR3 has 15 amino acids. The CDR3 is CASSLVSLSHNEQFF. The CDR3 DNA sequence: TGCGCCAGCAGCTTGGTTTCTCTATCCCACAATGAGCAGTTCTTC. Full variable domain (missing parts from reference TRBV5-1 and TRBJ2-1): KAGVTQTPRYLIKTRGQQVTLSCSPISGHRSVSWYQQTPGQGLQFLFEYFSETQRNKGNFPGRFSGRQFSNSRSEMNVSTLELGDSALYLCASSLVSLSHNEQFFGPGTRLTVL.

This clonotype was observed a handful of times. The J gene is TRBJ2-1, the V gene TRBV19, with D possibly being TRBD2 (7 bases). With 7 bases removed from V and 1 base from J, the gap between germline ends came to 20 bases. From germline, CDR1 is LNHDA and CDR2 SQIVND (reference sequence). The CDR3 contains 17 residues. The CDR3 region has the DNA TGTGCCAGTACCACGGGGGTGGGGGGGCTTTCCTACAATGAGCAGTTCTTC. It is translated as CASTTGVGGLSYNEQFF.

This clonotype was recorded a few times. The genes are TRBV7-9 and TRBJ1-2; the D is unclear. V was trimmed by 3 bases and J by 3 bases, leaving 8 bases between them. This CDR3 has 13 amino acids. Per the germline V gene, CDR1 is SEHNR and CDR2 is FQNEAQ (reference sequence). CDR3 bases: TGTGCCAGCAGCTTCGGGAGTGACTATGGCTACACCTTC. As protein: CASSFGSDYGYTF. Supplemented by reference TRBV7-9 and TRBJ1-2, the full variable domain reads DTGVSQNPRHKITKRGQNVTFRCDPISEHNRLYWYRQTLGQGPEFLTYFQNEAQLEKSRLLSDRFSAERPKGSFSTLEIQRTEQGDSAMYLCASSFGSDYGYTFGSGTRLTVV.

The rearrangement joins TRBV25-1 to TRBJ1-1, with D unclear. The CDR3 extends over 11 amino acids. Trimming pared 7 bases from V and 4 bases from J, leaving 7 bases between. Germline V gene data show CDR1 as MGHDK and CDR2 as SYGVNS. Written as DNA, the CDR3 is TGTGCCAGCATCTCTGCCACTGAAGCTTTCTTT. Translation gives CASISATEAFF.

This clonotype was seen a handful of times. The chain carries TRBV6-6 and TRBJ1-2; 9 positions agree with TRBD1. V shed 5 bases, J shed 8 bases, and the junction held 6 bases outside the gene matches. CDR1 MNHNY and CDR2 SVGAGI come from the germline V gene (reference sequence). The CDR3 length is 13 residues. The CDR3: CASSTQGAPGYTF. CDR3 coding DNA: TGTGCCAGCAGTACACAGGGGGCGCCGGGCTACACCTTC.

This chain connects TRBV6-1 to TRBJ1-5; tentative D call: TRBD1 (5 bases). The CDR3 loop spans 16 amino acids. Per the germline V gene, CDR1 is MNHNS and CDR2 is SASEGT. Trimming took off 4 bases at V and 7 bases at J, with 20 bases between the two ends. The CDR3 sequence: CASSGASGGERQPQHF. CDR3 DNA: TGTGCCAGCAGTGGAGCCTCTGGGGGTGAAAGGCAGCCCCAGCATTTT.